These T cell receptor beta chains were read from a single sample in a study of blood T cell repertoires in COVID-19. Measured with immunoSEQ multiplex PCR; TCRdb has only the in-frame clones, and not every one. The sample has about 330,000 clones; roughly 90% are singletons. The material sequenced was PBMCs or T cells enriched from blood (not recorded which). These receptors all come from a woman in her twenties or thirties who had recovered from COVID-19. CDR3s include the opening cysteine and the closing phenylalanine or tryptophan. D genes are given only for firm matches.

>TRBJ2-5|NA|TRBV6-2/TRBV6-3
CASSYQGRETQYF
TGTGCCAGCAGTTACCAAGGGAGGGAGACCCAGTACTTC
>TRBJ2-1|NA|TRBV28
CASIRRGHLRNEQFF
TGTGCCAGCATTAGGCGTGGACACCTTCGGAATGAGCAGTTCTTC
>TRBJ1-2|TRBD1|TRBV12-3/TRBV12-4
CASRATGDYGYTF
TGTGCCAGCAGAGCAACAGGGGACTATGGCTACACCTTC
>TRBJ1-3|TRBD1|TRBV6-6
CASSPGQGRSGNTIYF
TGTGCCAGCAGCCCGGGACAGGGTAGATCTGGAAACACCATATATTTT
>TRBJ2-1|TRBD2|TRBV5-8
CASSLWLAGVNEQFF
TGTGCCAGCAGCTTGTGGCTAGCGGGAGTAAATGAGCAGTTCTTC
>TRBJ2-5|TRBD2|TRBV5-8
CASSKIGEGETQYF
TGTGCCAGCAGCAAAATCGGGGAGGGGGAGACCCAGTACTTC
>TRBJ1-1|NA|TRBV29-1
CSVEGHLNTEAFF
TGCAGCGTTGAAGGACACTTGAACACTGAAGCTTTCTTT
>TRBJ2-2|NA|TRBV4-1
CASSQRTGIRELFF
TGCGCCAGCAGCCAACGTACAGGGATCCGGGAGCTGTTTTTT
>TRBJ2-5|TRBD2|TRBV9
CASSVGRTRQETQYF
TGTGCCAGCAGCGTAGGAAGGACTAGGCAAGAGACCCAGTACTTC
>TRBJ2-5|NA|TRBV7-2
CASSSRQLGETQYF
TGTGCCAGCAGCTCACGACAACTTGGAGAGACCCAGTACTTC
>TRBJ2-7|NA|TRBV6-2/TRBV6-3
CASSTQAEQYF
TGTGCCAGCAGCACCCAGGCCGAGCAGTACTTC